Below are 29 T cell receptor beta chains sequenced from a single sample in a study of cytomegalovirus exposure and HLA in healthy donors. Data came from immunoSEQ multiplex PCR; TCRdb stores just in-frame clones and leaves some out. The sample shows a few hundred thousand clones, roughly nine tenths of them seen only once. Specimen: PBMCs. The receptors derive from a man aged 18 to 30 in good health and CMV-seropositive.

The chain combines TRBV7-2 with TRBJ2-7; D gene ambiguous. V lost 2 bases and J lost 5, with 10 bases in between. This CDR3 is 13 amino acids long. Germline loops: CDR1 SGHTA, CDR2 FQGNSA. The DNA of the CDR3 is TGTGCCAGCAGCTTAAGAGGATCTCACGAGCAGTACTTC. Its translation is CASSLRGSHEQYF.

This clone showed up just once. The chain recombines TRBV28 with TRBJ1-5; D ambiguous. The ends were cut back, 2 bases at V and 7 bases at J, with 6 bases in the middle. The CDR3 sequence is 12 residues long. Germline lookup yields CDR1 MDHEN and CDR2 SYDVKM. CDR3 sequence: CASSLVGQPQHF. DNA of the CDR3: TGTGCCAGCAGTTTAGTAGGACAGCCCCAGCATTTT. Using reference TRBV28 and TRBJ1-5 for the parts outside the CDR3, the full variable domain is DVKVTQSSRYLVKRTGEKVFLECVQDMDHENMFWYRQDPGLGLRLIYFSYDVKMKEKGDIPEGYSVSREKKERFSLILESASTNQTSMYLCASSLVGQPQHFGDGTRLSIL.

The V and J genes are TRBV5-1 and TRBJ1-1; D is possibly TRBD1 (6 bases). V was clipped by 4 bases and J by 3 bases, with 10 bases between them. CDR1 SGHRS and CDR2 YFSETQ come from the germline V gene. The CDR3 has 13 residues. In DNA form, the CDR3 reads TGCGCCAGCAGCCAGGGGACTTACACTGAAGCTTTCTTT. Protein sequence: CASSQGTYTEAFF.

The chain combines TRBV27 with TRBJ1-2, with D unclear. Germline CDR1 reads MNHEY; CDR2 reads SMNVEV (reference sequence). The CDR3 has 15 residues. V gave up 2 bases and J gave up 4 bases, with 14 bases separating them. The CDR3 region is CASSLGGSRAYGYTF. CDR3 in DNA: TGTGCCAGCAGTTTAGGCGGTAGCCGGGCCTATGGCTACACCTTC.

The V call is TRBV5-1, the J call TRBJ2-3, with 7 nucleotides matching TRBD1. The V and J ends lost 2 bases and 2 bases, in that order; junction bases with no gene match: 2. CDR1 is SGHRS and CDR2 is YFSETQ in the germline V gene. This CDR3 spans 14 amino acids. DNA of the CDR3: TGCGCCAGCAGCTTAGGACAGGTCACAGATACGCAGTATTTT. It specifies CASSLGQVTDTQYF. The whole variable domain, filled in from reference TRBV5-1 and TRBJ2-3, reads KAGVTQTPRYLIKTRGQQVTLSCSPISGHRSVSWYQQTPGQGLQFLFEYFSETQRNKGNFPGRFSGRQFSNSRSEMNVSTLELGDSALYLCASSLGQVTDTQYFGPGTRLTVL.

This clone was picked up one time. The chain joins TRBV28 to TRBJ1-2; D not certain. This CDR3 is 14 amino acids long. CDR1 MDHEN and CDR2 SYDVKM come from the germline V gene. V was shortened by 5 bases and J by 4 bases, with 14 bases between the two germline ends. The DNA of the CDR3 is TGTGCCAGCAGTCTGCATCGGGTTAGCTATGGCTACACCTTC. Amino acid sequence: CASSLHRVSYGYTF.

The chain combines TRBV27 with TRBJ1-5; 8 bases agree with TRBD1. V shed 4 bases and J 1 base; nucleotides not matched to a gene: 0. The CDR3 runs to 14 residues. Per germline, CDR1 MNHEY and CDR2 SMNVEV (reference sequence). The CDR3 bases are TGTGCCAGCAGTTGGACAGGGAGCAATCAGCCCCAGCATTTT. It translates to CASSWTGSNQPQHF.

Note on this clone: At one end, the junction sequence differs from germline, possibly due to a read error. This chain links TRBV5-1 with TRBJ2-1; D may be TRBD1 (5 bases). Germline CDR1 and CDR2: SGHRS and YFSETQ. The CDR3 is 11 residues long. Here the CDR3 reads CASSTDNQQFF. CDR3 DNA sequence: TGCGCCAGCAGCACGGACAATCAGCAGTTCTTC.

The chain is built from TRBV2 and TRBJ2-7; TRBD1 matches 10 bases. With V trimmed by 3 bases and J by 5 bases, 4 bases remained unmatched. The CDR3 contains 14 residues. Germline loops: CDR1 SNHLY, CDR2 FYNNEI. The CDR3 DNA is TGTGCCAGCAGTGACGACAGGGGGCTTAACGAGCAGTACTTC. Translating gives CASSDDRGLNEQYF.

The rearrangement links TRBV9 to TRBJ2-2, with 7 bases aligning to TRBD1. Germline CDR1 is SGDLS and CDR2 is YYNGEE. CDR3 length: 14 residues. After removal of 4 bases from V and 6 bases from J, the junction contained 6 bases not matched to a gene. The CDR3 loop reads CASSPRTGPGELFF. CDR3 in DNA: TGTGCCAGCAGCCCCCGGACAGGTCCCGGGGAGCTGTTTTTT.

The chain combines TRBV6-1 with TRBJ1-2; no clear D. The CDR3 is 12 residues long. Germline V gene data show CDR1 as MNHNS and CDR2 as SASEGT. Trimming took 7 bases from V and 3 from J, leaving 9 bases between them. The CDR3 is CASKDEDYGYTF. In nucleotides, the CDR3 is TGTGCCAGCAAGGATGAGGACTATGGCTACACCTTC.

This clone was seen a single time. The chain couples TRBV6-4 to TRBJ1-1, with D perhaps TRBD1 (6 bases). From germline, CDR1 is MRHNA and CDR2 SNTAGT. This CDR3 is 15 amino acids long. V lost 6 bases and J lost 4, with 18 bases in between. The CDR3 sequence: CASRPTGFDTTEAFF. CDR3 bases: TGTGCCAGCAGGCCTACAGGGTTTGATACCACTGAAGCTTTCTTT.

Here the CDR3 reads CSVDGGRGEGPGDTQYF. The DNA for the CDR3 is TGCAGCGTTGATGGTGGAAGGGGGGAGGGCCCCGGGGATACGCAGTATTTT. The chain recombines TRBV29-1 with TRBJ2-3, with a tentative D call TRBD2 (7 bases). The CDR3 spans 17 residues. V lost 3 bases and J 6 bases, leaving 25 bases between the germline ends. Germline CDR1 reads SQVTM; CDR2 reads ANQGSEA.

V is TRBV5-1 and J is TRBJ2-7; D is possibly TRBD1 (5 bases). V was cut by 4 bases and J by 5 bases, with 19 bases left in between. This CDR3 has 15 residues. Germline CDR1 reads SGHRS; CDR2 reads YFSETQ. The chain's CDR3 is CASSTPPGVGDEQYF. In DNA, the CDR3 is TGCGCCAGCAGCACCCCCCCGGGCGTAGGGGACGAGCAGTACTTC.

The J gene is TRBJ2-7, the V gene TRBV4-1; D uncertain. V gave up 0 bases and J gave up 3 bases, with 15 bases separating them. The germline CDR1 and CDR2 sequences are MGHRA and YSYEKL. CDR3 size: 16 residues. CDR3: CASSQDEGESYYEQYF. The CDR3, as DNA: TGCGCCAGCAGCCAAGATGAAGGCGAGAGCTACTACGAGCAGTACTTC.

The chain is built from TRBV7-9 and TRBJ1-5; the D is unclear. CDR1 and CDR2 from the germline V gene are SEHNR and FQNEAQ (reference sequence). V was cut by 4 bases and J by 4 bases, with 8 bases left in between. This CDR3 is built from 13 residues. The CDR3 DNA reads TGTGCCAGCAGCTCGACACCAAATCAGCCCCAGCATTTT. Protein: CASSSTPNQPQHF. Based on the CDR3 plus reference TRBV7-9 and TRBJ1-5, the full variable domain is DTGVSQNPRHKITKRGQNVTFRCDPISEHNRLYWYRQTLGQGPEFLTYFQNEAQLEKSRLLSDRFSAERPKGSFSTLEIQRTEQGDSAMYLCASSSTPNQPQHFGDGTRLSIL.

The chain couples TRBV4-1 to TRBJ2-7; no reliable D call. The germline gives CDR1 MGHRA, CDR2 YSYEKL. The CDR3 runs 14 residues. V was shortened by 2 bases and J by 5 bases, with 13 bases between the two germline ends. The CDR3 is CASSQTQRFNEQYF. The CDR3 DNA reads as TGCGCCAGCAGCCAAACCCAGAGGTTCAACGAGCAGTACTTC.

The genes are TRBV15 and TRBJ2-1; 12 bases are a match to TRBD2. Germline loops: CDR1 LNHNV, CDR2 YYDKDF (reference sequence). The CDR3 is 16 residues long. The trim removed 1 base at V and 5 bases at J, leaving 3 bases unmatched. The CDR3 sequence is CATSRGLAGGDNEQFF. DNA of the CDR3: TGTGCCACCAGCAGAGGCCTAGCGGGAGGGGACAATGAGCAGTTCTTC.

The chain uses TRBV5-4 and TRBJ1-2; D not resolved. The ends were cut back, 2 bases at V and 8 bases at J, with 16 bases in the middle. This CDR3 comprises 14 residues. Per germline, CDR1 SGHNT and CDR2 YYREEE (reference sequence). This CDR3 reads CASSFKKAPDGYTF. Written as DNA, the CDR3 is TGTGCCAGCAGCTTTAAGAAGGCGCCGGACGGCTACACCTTC.

V usage is TRBV25-1 and J usage is TRBJ2-7; 10 bases match TRBD1. Germline trimming cut 2 bases from V and 2 bases from J; bases unmatched to any gene: 3. Germline values: CDR1 MGHDK, CDR2 SYGVNS. This CDR3 has 15 amino acids. CDR3 sequence: CASSERGQGTYEQYF. The CDR3 DNA sequence: TGTGCCAGCAGTGAAAGGGGACAGGGGACCTACGAGCAGTACTTC.

The chain carries TRBV7-9 and TRBJ2-7, with D unresolved. V lost 5 bases and J 3 bases, leaving 17 bases between the germline ends. Germline lookup yields CDR1 SEHNR and CDR2 FQNEAQ (reference sequence). This CDR3 contains 15 residues. CDR3 sequence: CASSPPSGDYYEQYF. The CDR3 DNA sequence: TGTGCCAGCAGCCCACCGAGTGGGGATTACTACGAGCAGTACTTC.

The chain combines TRBV6-1 with TRBJ1-2; D unclear. Germline CDR1 and CDR2: MNHNS and SASEGT. V was pared by 2 bases and J by 5 bases, with 15 bases between. The CDR3 is made up of 15 amino acids. In DNA, the CDR3 is TGTGCCAGCAGTGAAAGGAGAGGAGGAGGGTATGGCTACACCTTC. It is translated as CASSERRGGGYGYTF.

The V call is TRBV25-1, the J call TRBJ2-3, with D possibly being TRBD1 or TRBD2 (5 bases each). The CDR3 totals 12 residues. Germline CDR1 MGHDK, CDR2 SYGVNS. Trimming shortened V by 7 bases and J by 3 bases, and 8 bases separated the two germline ends. Written as DNA, the CDR3 is TGTGCCAGCACTTGGGGGACAGATACGCAGTATTTT. Its translation is CASTWGTDTQYF.

The rearrangement joins TRBV30 to TRBJ1-2; the D is unclear. Looked up from germline, CDR1 is GTSNPN and CDR2 is SVGIG (reference sequence). The ends were cut back, 2 bases at V and 7 bases at J, with 14 bases in the middle. This CDR3 region has 13 residues. CDR3 in amino acids: CAWSLGRHAGYTF. In nucleotides, the CDR3 is TGTGCCTGGAGTCTCGGGCGGCACGCTGGCTACACCTTC.

The rearrangement links TRBV21-1 to TRBJ1-5. TRBV21-1 is given as a pseudogene. The CDR3 extends over 14 amino acids. CDR3 sequence reads: CASSKDRRNQPQHF. DNA of the CDR3: TGTGCCAGCAGCAAGGACCGTAGGAATCAGCCCCAGCATTTT.

The chain recombines TRBV7-6 with TRBJ2-3; unclear D gene. This CDR3 contains 13 residues. Trimming removed 2 bases from V and 4 bases from J, with 7 bases in between. Germline V lookup: CDR1 SGHVS, CDR2 FNYEAQ. The CDR3 is CASSLIRADTQYF. CDR3 coding DNA: TGTGCCAGCAGCTTAATTAGAGCAGATACGCAGTATTTT.

This chain connects TRBV5-1 to TRBJ1-2, with TRBD1 identical over 7 bases. Trimming took 4 bases from V and 4 from J; bases not matched to a gene: 13. CDR3 length: 16 residues. Germline V gene data show CDR1 as SGHRS and CDR2 as YFSETQ. The CDR3 reads CASSPTTGVSIYGYTF. For the CDR3, the DNA is TGCGCCAGCAGCCCGACCACAGGGGTAAGCATCTATGGCTACACCTTC.

This clone was recorded only once. V usage is TRBV5-1 and J usage is TRBJ2-7; 8 bases are a match to TRBD1. V shed 4 bases and J 12 bases; nucleotides not matched to a gene: 12. The CDR3 has 13 amino acids. Germline V gene lookup returns CDR1 SGHRS and CDR2 YFSETQ. CDR3 bases: TGCGCCAGCAGCCCGGACAGGGACTTGCCTGCGTACTTC. It yields the protein CASSPDRDLPAYF. The whole variable domain, filled in from reference TRBV5-1 and TRBJ2-7, reads KAGVTQTPRYLIKTRGQQVTLSCSPISGHRSVSWYQQTPGQGLQFLFEYFSETQRNKGNFPGRFSGRQFSNSRSEMNVSTLELGDSALYLCASSPDRDLPAYFGPGTRLTVT.

This rearrangement joins TRBV6-6 to TRBJ2-3; 10 nucleotides match TRBD2. CDR3 length equals 15 residues. V shed 8 bases, J shed 1 base, and the junction held 6 bases outside the gene matches. Germline V gives CDR1 MNHNY, CDR2 SVGAGI (reference sequence). In DNA, the CDR3 is TGTGCCAGCGAAGACGGACTAGCGGGCACAGATACGCAGTATTTT. Protein: CASEDGLAGTDTQYF.